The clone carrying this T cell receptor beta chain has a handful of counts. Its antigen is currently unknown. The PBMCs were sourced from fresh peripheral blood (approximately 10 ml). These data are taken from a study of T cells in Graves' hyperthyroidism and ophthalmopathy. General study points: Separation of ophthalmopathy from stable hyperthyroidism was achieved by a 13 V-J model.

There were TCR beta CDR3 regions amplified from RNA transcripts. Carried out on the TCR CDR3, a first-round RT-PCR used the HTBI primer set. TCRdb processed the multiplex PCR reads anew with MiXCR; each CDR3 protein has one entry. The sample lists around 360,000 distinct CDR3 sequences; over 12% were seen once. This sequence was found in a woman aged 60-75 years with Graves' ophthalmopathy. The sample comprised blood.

The CDR3, as DNA: TGTGCCAGTTTAGGAAGCGGGAGGGCCAAGAACACCGGGGAGCTGTTTTTT. Protein product: CASLGSGRAKNTGELFF. This chain connects TRBV19 to TRBJ2-2; TRBD2 matches 10 bases. J gave up 1 base and V 8 bases, and 10 bases lay outside the gene matches. The CDR3 sequence is 17 residues long. Germline CDR1 and CDR2: LNHDA and SQIVND (reference sequence).